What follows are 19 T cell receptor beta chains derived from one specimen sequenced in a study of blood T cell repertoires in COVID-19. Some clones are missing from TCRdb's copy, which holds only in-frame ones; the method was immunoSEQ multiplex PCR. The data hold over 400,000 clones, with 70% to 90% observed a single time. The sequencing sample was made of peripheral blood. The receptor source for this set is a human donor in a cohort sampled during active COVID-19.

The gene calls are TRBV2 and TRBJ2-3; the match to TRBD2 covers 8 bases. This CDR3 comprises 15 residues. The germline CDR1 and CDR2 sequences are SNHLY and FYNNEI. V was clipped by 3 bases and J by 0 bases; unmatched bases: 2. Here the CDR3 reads CASSERTSSTDTQYF. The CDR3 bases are TGTGCCAGCAGTGAGCGGACTAGCAGCACAGATACGCAGTATTTT.

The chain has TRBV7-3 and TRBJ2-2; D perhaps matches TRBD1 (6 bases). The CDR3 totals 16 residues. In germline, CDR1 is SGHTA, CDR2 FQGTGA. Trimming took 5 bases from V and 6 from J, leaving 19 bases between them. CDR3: CASSANRVQRPGELFF. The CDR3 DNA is TGTGCCAGCAGCGCCAACAGGGTGCAGCGCCCCGGGGAGCTGTTTTTT.

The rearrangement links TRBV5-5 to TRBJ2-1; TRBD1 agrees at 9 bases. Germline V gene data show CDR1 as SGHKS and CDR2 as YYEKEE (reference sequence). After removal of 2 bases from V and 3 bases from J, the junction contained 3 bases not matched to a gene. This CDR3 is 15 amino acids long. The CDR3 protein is CASSFSTGGYNEQFF. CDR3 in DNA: TGTGCCAGCAGCTTCTCGACAGGGGGCTACAATGAGCAGTTCTTC.

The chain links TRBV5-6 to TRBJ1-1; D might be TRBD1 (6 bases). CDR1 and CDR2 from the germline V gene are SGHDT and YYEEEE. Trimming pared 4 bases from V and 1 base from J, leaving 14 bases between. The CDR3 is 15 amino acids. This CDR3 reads CASSPGGAGNTEAFF. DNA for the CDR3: TGTGCCAGCAGCCCGGGGGGGGCAGGGAACACTGAAGCTTTCTTT.

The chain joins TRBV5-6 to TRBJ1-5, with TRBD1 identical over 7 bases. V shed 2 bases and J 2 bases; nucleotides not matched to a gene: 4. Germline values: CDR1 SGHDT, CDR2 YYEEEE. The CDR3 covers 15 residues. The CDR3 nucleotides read TGTGCCAGCAGCTTAGGGGACAGCCGCAATCAGCCCCAGCATTTT. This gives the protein CASSLGDSRNQPQHF.

DNA for the CDR3: TGTGCCAGCAGTTTGTCGGGAGGAAGTGGTGAGCAGTTCTTC. Translation gives CASSLSGGSGEQFF. V usage is TRBV28 and J usage is TRBJ2-1; 7 bases fit TRBD2. The germline gives CDR1 MDHEN, CDR2 SYDVKM. V lost 3 bases, J lost 9 bases, and 8 bases stayed unmatched. The CDR3 runs 14 residues.

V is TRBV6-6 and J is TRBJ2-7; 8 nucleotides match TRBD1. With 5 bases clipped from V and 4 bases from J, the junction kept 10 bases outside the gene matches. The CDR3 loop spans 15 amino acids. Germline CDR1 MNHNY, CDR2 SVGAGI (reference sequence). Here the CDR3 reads CASSPPGQATYEQYF. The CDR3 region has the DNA TGTGCCAGCAGTCCGCCGGGACAGGCAACTTACGAGCAGTACTTC.

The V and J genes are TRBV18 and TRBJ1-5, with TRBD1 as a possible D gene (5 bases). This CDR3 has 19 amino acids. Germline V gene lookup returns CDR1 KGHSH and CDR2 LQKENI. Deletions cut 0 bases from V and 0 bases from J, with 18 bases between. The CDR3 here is CASSPPIYRGLYSNQPQHF. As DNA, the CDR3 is TGTGCCAGCTCACCACCGATATATAGGGGCTTATATAGCAATCAGCCCCAGCATTTT. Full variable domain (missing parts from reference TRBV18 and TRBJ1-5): NAGVMQNPRHLVRRRGQEARLRCSPMKGHSHVYWYRQLPEEGLKFMVYLQKENIIDESGMPKERFSAEFPKEGPSILRIQQVVRGDSAAYFCASSPPIYRGLYSNQPQHFGDGTRLSIL.

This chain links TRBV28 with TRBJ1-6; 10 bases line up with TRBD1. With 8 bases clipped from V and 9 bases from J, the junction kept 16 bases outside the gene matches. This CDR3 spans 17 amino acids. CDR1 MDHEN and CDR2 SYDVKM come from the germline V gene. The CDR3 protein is CASHSPGVRDRGSPLHF. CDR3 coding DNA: TGTGCCAGCCATTCCCCAGGAGTTCGGGACAGGGGTTCACCCCTCCACTTT.

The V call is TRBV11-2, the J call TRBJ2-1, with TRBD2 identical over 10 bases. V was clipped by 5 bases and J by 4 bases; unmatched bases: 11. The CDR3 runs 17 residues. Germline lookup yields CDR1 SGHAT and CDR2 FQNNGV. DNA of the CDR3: TGTGCCAGCAGCCGATCTTACTCTAGCGGGAGATACAATGAGCAGTTCTTC. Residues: CASSRSYSSGRYNEQFF.

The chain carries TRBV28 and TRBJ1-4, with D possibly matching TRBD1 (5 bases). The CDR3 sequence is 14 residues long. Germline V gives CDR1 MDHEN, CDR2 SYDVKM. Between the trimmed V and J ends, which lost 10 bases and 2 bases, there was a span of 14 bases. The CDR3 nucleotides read TGTGCCACCTGGGGGGGATGGACTAATGAAAAACTGTTTTTT. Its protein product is CATWGGWTNEKLFF. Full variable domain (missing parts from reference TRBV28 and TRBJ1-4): DVKVTQSSRYLVKRTGEKVFLECVQDMDHENMFWYRQDPGLGLRLIYFSYDVKMKEKGDIPEGYSVSREKKERFSLILESASTNQTSMYLCATWGGWTNEKLFFGSGTQLSVL.

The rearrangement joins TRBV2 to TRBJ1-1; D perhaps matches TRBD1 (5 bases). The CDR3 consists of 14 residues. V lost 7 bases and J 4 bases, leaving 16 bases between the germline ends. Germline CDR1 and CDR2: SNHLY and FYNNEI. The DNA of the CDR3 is TGTGCCAGCATTCGGGTCTCTGGGGCCACTGAAGCTTTCTTT. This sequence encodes CASIRVSGATEAFF.

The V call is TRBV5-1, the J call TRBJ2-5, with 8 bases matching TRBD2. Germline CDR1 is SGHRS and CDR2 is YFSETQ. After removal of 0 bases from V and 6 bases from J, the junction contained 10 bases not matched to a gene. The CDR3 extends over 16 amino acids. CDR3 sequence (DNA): TGCGCCAGCAGCTTGGGGGAGGCTAGCGGGCGGCAGACCCAGTACTTC. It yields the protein CASSLGEASGRQTQYF.

Written as DNA, the CDR3 is TGTGCCAGCAGCCGGGAGGGCCGGTGGGAGACCCAGTACTTC. Protein sequence: CASSREGRWETQYF. The chain uses TRBV3-1 (or the pseudogene TRBV3-2) and TRBJ2-5, with TRBD2 matching 7 bases. Losses at the gene ends were 4 bases for V and 5 bases for J; bases not matched to a gene: 7. Germline V gives CDR1 LGHDT, CDR2 YNNKEL (reference sequence). The CDR3 totals 14 residues.

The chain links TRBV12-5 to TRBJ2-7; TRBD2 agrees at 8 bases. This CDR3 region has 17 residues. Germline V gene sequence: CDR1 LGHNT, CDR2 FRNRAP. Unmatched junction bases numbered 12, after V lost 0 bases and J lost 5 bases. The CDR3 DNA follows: TGTGCTAGTGGTTTGGTAACCCTCGGACTAGCCGCCAACGAGCAGTACTTC. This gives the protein CASGLVTLGLAANEQYF.

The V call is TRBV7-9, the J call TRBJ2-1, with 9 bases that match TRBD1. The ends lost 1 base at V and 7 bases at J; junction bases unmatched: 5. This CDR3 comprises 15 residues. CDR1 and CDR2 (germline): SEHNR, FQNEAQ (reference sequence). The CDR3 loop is CASSLGGQGRNEQFF. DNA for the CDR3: TGTGCCAGCAGCTTAGGGGGACAGGGCCGGAATGAGCAGTTCTTC. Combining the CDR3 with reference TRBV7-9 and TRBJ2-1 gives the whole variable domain DTGVSQNPRHKITKRGQNVTFRCDPISEHNRLYWYRQTLGQGPEFLTYFQNEAQLEKSRLLSDRFSAERPKGSFSTLEIQRTEQGDSAMYLCASSLGGQGRNEQFFGPGTRLTVL.

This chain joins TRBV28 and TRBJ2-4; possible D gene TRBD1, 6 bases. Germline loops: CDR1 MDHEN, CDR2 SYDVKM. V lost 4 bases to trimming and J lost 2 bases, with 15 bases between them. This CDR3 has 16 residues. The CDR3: CASSSRTDSTKNIQYF. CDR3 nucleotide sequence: TGTGCCAGCAGTTCGAGGACAGATAGCACCAAAAACATTCAGTACTTC.

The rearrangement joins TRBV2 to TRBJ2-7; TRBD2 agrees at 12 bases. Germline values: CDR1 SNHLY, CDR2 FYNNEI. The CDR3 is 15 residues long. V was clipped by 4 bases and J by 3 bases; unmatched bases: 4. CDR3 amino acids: CASSGTSGISYEQYF. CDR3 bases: TGTGCCAGCAGTGGGACTAGCGGGATAAGCTACGAGCAGTACTTC. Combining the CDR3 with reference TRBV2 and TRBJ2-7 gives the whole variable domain EPEVTQTPSHQVTQMGQEVILRCVPISNHLYFYWYRQILGQKVEFLVSFYNNEISEKSEIFDDQFSVERPDGSNFTLKIRSTKLEDSAMYFCASSGTSGISYEQYFGPGTRLTVT.

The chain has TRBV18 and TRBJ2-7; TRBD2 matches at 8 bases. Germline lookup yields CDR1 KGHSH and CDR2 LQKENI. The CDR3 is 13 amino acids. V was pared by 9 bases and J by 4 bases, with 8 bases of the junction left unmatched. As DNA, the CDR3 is TGTGCCAGTCAATGGCCGGGAGGGTACGAGCAGTACTTC. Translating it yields CASQWPGGYEQYF.